The 27 T cell receptor beta chains given below trace back to one sample, sequenced in a study of T cell responses to AZD1222 COVID-19 vaccine. Only in-frame clones appear in the TCRdb table, and some are missing; sequencing was by immunoSEQ multiplex PCR. This table has 150,000 to 200,000 clones, 94% appearing once. Sequencing used peripheral blood, obtained 28 days after the second AZD1222 dose. These TCRs come from an adult who received the AZD1222 COVID-19 vaccine.

This chain links TRBV4-1 with TRBJ2-2; 15 bases are shared with TRBD2. The CDR3 has 17 amino acids. The V gene end was trimmed by 2 bases and the J gene end by 5 bases; junction bases not matched to a gene: 3. Germline V gene sequence: CDR1 MGHRA, CDR2 YSYEKL. CDR3 nucleotide sequence: TGCGCCAGCAGCCAATCGGGACTAGCGGGAGGTACCGGGGAGCTGTTTTTT. Its translation: CASSQSGLAGGTGELFF.

This clone was seen just once. The rearrangement joins TRBV27 to TRBJ2-7, with 7 bases lining up with TRBD1. The CDR3 is 18 residues long. J was trimmed by 0 bases and V by 5 bases; bases with no gene match: 16. Germline V gives CDR1 MNHEY, CDR2 SMNVEV (reference sequence). The CDR3 loop reads CASSTFLRRDSNSYEQYF. The CDR3 nucleotides read TGTGCCAGCAGTACGTTCCTTCGCCGGGACAGTAACTCCTACGAGCAGTACTTC.

The chain employs TRBV5-5 and TRBJ1-5; no reliable D call. The CDR3 extends over 13 amino acids. Per germline, CDR1 SGHKS and CDR2 YYEKEE (reference sequence). V dropped 4 bases and J dropped 6 bases, with 11 bases sitting between them. The CDR3 nucleotides read TGTGCCAGCAGCCTTTACTGGGGTCAGCCCCAGCATTTT. This encodes CASSLYWGQPQHF.

The V and J genes are TRBV5-1 and TRBJ2-5; D remains unclear. Germline V gene lookup returns CDR1 SGHRS and CDR2 YFSETQ. The CDR3 is 10 amino acids. V lost 7 bases and J 4 bases, leaving 5 bases between the germline ends. CDR3 in DNA: TGCGCCAGCTTGGGAGAGACCCAGTACTTC. Its protein is CASLGETQYF.

The chain has TRBV5-1 and TRBJ1-1; D uncertain. The CDR3 spans 13 residues. V gave up 0 bases and J gave up 5 bases, with 8 bases separating them. Germline values: CDR1 SGHRS, CDR2 YFSETQ. The CDR3 nucleotides are TGCGCCAGCAGCTTGGTAGGGAAAACTGAAGCTTTCTTT. Its protein is CASSLVGKTEAFF.

The rearrangement uses TRBV25-1 and TRBJ1-2; D might be TRBD1 (5 bases). This CDR3 spans 16 amino acids. In germline, CDR1 is MGHDK, CDR2 SYGVNS. The germline V and J ends were trimmed by 6 bases and 3 bases, with 20 bases remaining between them. CDR3 region: CASSPMTPRADYGYTF. Written as DNA, the CDR3 is TGTGCCAGCAGCCCTATGACCCCCAGGGCGGACTATGGCTACACCTTC.

The V gene is TRBV19, the J gene TRBJ1-5, with D possibly being TRBD1 (5 bases). This CDR3 is 16 amino acids long. The V gene's germline CDR1 is LNHDA and CDR2 SQIVND (reference sequence). Trimming cost V 4 bases and J 3 bases, with 16 bases left between them. CDR3 nucleotides: TGTGCCAGTAGTAGCCAGGGCCTCACCACCAATCAGCCCCAGCATTTT. This translates into CASSSQGLTTNQPQHF.

The V call is TRBV11-1, the J call TRBJ2-3; D is uncertain. The CDR3 is 12 residues long. The germline CDR1 and CDR2 sequences are SGHAT and FQDESV (reference sequence). V lost 3 bases and J 1 base, leaving 2 bases between the germline ends. The CDR3 coding sequence is TGTGCCAGCAGCTTGCGCACAGATACGCAGTATTTT. Amino acid sequence: CASSLRTDTQYF.

The J gene is TRBJ2-5, the V gene TRBV3-1 (or the pseudogene TRBV3-2), with 10 nucleotides matching TRBD1. V dropped 1 base and J dropped 4; count of bases not matched to a gene: 15. The germline gives CDR1 LGHDT, CDR2 YNNKEL (reference sequence). This CDR3 contains 19 residues. The CDR3 here is CASSQVAPVPGQGLETQYF. The CDR3 DNA is TGTGCCAGCAGCCAAGTCGCCCCTGTCCCGGGACAGGGGCTAGAGACCCAGTACTTC.

The V and J genes are TRBV6-5 and TRBJ2-7; 7 bases match TRBD2. With 8 bases clipped from V and 2 bases from J, the junction kept 9 bases outside the gene matches. This CDR3 spans 14 amino acids. Germline CDR1 reads MNHEY; CDR2 reads SVGAGI. The CDR3 protein is CASHPSGNPYEQYF. The CDR3 DNA sequence: TGTGCCAGCCATCCAAGCGGGAACCCCTACGAGCAGTACTTC.

This chain links TRBV2 with TRBJ1-5; 8 bases line up with TRBD1. V was pared by 6 bases and J by 4 bases, with 8 bases of the junction left unmatched. The CDR3 has 15 residues. Germline V CDR1 and CDR2: SNHLY, FYNNEI. In nucleotides, the CDR3 is TGTGCCAGCAGGTCGGAACAGGGGGTTAATCAGCCCCAGCATTTT. Its protein product is CASRSEQGVNQPQHF.

The rearrangement joins TRBV15 to TRBJ2-3, with 10 bases matching TRBD2. Per germline, CDR1 LNHNV and CDR2 YYDKDF (reference sequence). The CDR3 length is 16 residues. With 3 bases clipped from V and 2 bases from J, the junction kept 5 bases outside the gene matches. CDR3 in DNA: TGTGCCACCAGCAGGTTCGGGACTAGCGACACAGATACGCAGTATTTT. Residues: CATSRFGTSDTDTQYF.

The V gene is TRBV12-5, the J gene TRBJ2-3; 7 nucleotides align to TRBD1. V gave up 6 bases and J gave up 2 bases; unmatched junction bases: 5. Germline CDR1 and CDR2: LGHNT and FRNRAP. There are 14 residues in the CDR3. The DNA of the CDR3 is TGTGCTAGTGGGGGGGACAGTTCCACAGATACGCAGTATTTT. Its translation is CASGGDSSTDTQYF.

The CDR3 spells CASNPGQGSTDTQYF. The CDR3 DNA is TGCGCCAGCAACCCGGGACAGGGTAGCACAGATACGCAGTATTTT. The V gene is TRBV5-1, the J gene TRBJ2-3; TRBD1 matches at 9 bases. The V segment lost 6 bases and the J segment 0 bases; nucleotides outside the gene matches: 5. The CDR3 covers 15 residues. Per the germline V gene, CDR1 is SGHRS and CDR2 is YFSETQ.

The rearrangement links TRBV27 to TRBJ2-7; 12 nucleotides agree with TRBD2. The V and J ends lost 5 bases and 4 bases, in that order; junction bases with no gene match: 9. The length of the CDR3 is 16 residues. Germline CDR1 MNHEY, CDR2 SMNVEV (reference sequence). The CDR3 DNA reads as TGTGCCAGCAGTCCCCCGACTAGCGGGAGTGGTTACGAGCAGTACTTC. Amino acid sequence: CASSPPTSGSGYEQYF.

The genes are TRBV6-5 and TRBJ2-7; D gene uncertain. The CDR3 is made up of 13 amino acids. The germline V and J ends were trimmed by 9 bases and 2 bases, with 14 bases remaining between them. From germline, CDR1 is MNHEY and CDR2 SVGAGI. CDR3 bases: TGTGCCAGTCTTGGTTGGCAGGCCTACGAGCAGTACTTC. The encoded protein is CASLGWQAYEQYF.

V gene TRBV6-2 or TRBV6-3 combines with J gene TRBJ2-3; D might be TRBD2 (5 bases). The CDR3 consists of 18 residues. V lost 4 bases to trimming and J lost 6 bases, with 26 bases between them. In germline, CDR1 is MNHEY, CDR2 SVGEGT. The DNA of the CDR3 is TGTGCCAGCAGTTTCCGCGTTCAACCGACTATCGGTCGGGATACGCAGTATTTT. As protein: CASSFRVQPTIGRDTQYF.

The rearrangement links TRBV27 to TRBJ2-1, with TRBD2 matching over 9 bases. Looked up from germline, CDR1 is MNHEY and CDR2 is SMNVEV (reference sequence). V was clipped by 0 bases and J by 8 bases; unmatched bases: 5. The CDR3 totals 15 residues. The CDR3 nucleotides read TGTGCCAGCAGTTTATCTAGCGGGAGATGGGATGAGCAGTTCTTC. Its protein is CASSLSSGRWDEQFF.

The chain has TRBV5-1 and TRBJ2-7; 8 bases agree with TRBD2. V gave up 0 bases and J gave up 2 bases; unmatched junction bases: 22. CDR3 length equals 21 residues. Germline CDR1 is SGHRS and CDR2 is YFSETQ. CDR3 protein: CASSLADALVTPGLGPYEQYF. CDR3 sequence (DNA): TGCGCCAGCAGCTTGGCCGACGCCCTGGTAACCCCGGGACTAGGTCCCTACGAGCAGTACTTC.

This clone has a single count. V gene TRBV5-1 combines with J gene TRBJ2-5, with 10 bases matching TRBD1. In germline, CDR1 is SGHRS, CDR2 YFSETQ. J was trimmed by 3 bases and V by 0 bases; bases with no gene match: 8. The CDR3 extends over 17 amino acids. The CDR3 DNA reads as TGCGCCAGCAGCTTGGCACCCGGGACAGGGGACAAAGAGACCCAGTACTTC. Translation gives CASSLAPGTGDKETQYF.

This rearrangement joins TRBV7-9 to TRBJ1-1; the D is unclear. Germline V gene sequence: CDR1 SEHNR, CDR2 FQNEAQ (reference sequence). This CDR3 region has 15 residues. Trimming left V 5 bases short and J 0 bases short, with 13 bases between. The CDR3 spells CASSPQSVVNTEAFF. In DNA form, the CDR3 reads TGTGCCAGCAGCCCGCAGAGTGTGGTGAACACTGAAGCTTTCTTT.

CDR3 coding DNA: TGCGCCAGCAGCTCAGGACAGCAAACGCAGTATTTT. This translates into CASSSGQQTQYF. The chain carries TRBV5-1 and TRBJ2-3, with a weak D call TRBD1 (6 bases). The CDR3 has 12 amino acids. Germline CDR1 reads SGHRS; CDR2 reads YFSETQ. V was trimmed by 3 bases and J by 9 bases, leaving 11 bases between them.

The CDR3 coding sequence is TGTGCCAGCAGCCCACACCCAGAGACCCAGTACTTC. This sequence encodes CASSPHPETQYF. This sequence joins TRBV28 and TRBJ2-5, with no clear D. The CDR3 covers 12 residues. V lost 6 bases, J lost 4 bases, and 9 bases lay in between. Germline V gene lookup returns CDR1 MDHEN and CDR2 SYDVKM.

The chain is built from TRBV2 and TRBJ2-7; D unclear. V lost 2 bases and J 3 bases, leaving 8 bases between the germline ends. This CDR3 has 13 residues. Germline values: CDR1 SNHLY, CDR2 FYNNEI. The CDR3 DNA reads as TGTGCCAGCAGTGAACTTGGGTACTACGAGCAGTACTTC. This encodes CASSELGYYEQYF.

The chain combines TRBV18 with TRBJ2-3, with D unresolved. The CDR3 runs to 13 residues. The germline CDR1 and CDR2 sequences are KGHSH and LQKENI. The V end was cut by 6 bases, the J end by 0 bases, with 7 bases between. CDR3 loop: CASSSPSTDTQYF. The CDR3 region has the DNA TGTGCCAGCTCTTCTCCTAGCACAGATACGCAGTATTTT.

The chain is built from TRBV20-1 and TRBJ1-2; D is ambiguous. This CDR3 has 13 residues. The germline V and J ends were trimmed by 3 bases and 4 bases, with 12 bases remaining between them. CDR1 and CDR2 (germline): DFQATT, SNEGSKA (reference sequence). DNA of the CDR3: TGCAGTGCTAGTAGCCGAACTGCCTATGGCTACACCTTC. It encodes CSASSRTAYGYTF.

This clone was detected once. This chain joins TRBV28 and TRBJ1-3, with TRBD1 matching over 10 bases. V lost 8 bases, J lost 3 bases, and 1 base stayed unmatched. The CDR3 has 13 residues. Germline lookup yields CDR1 MDHEN and CDR2 SYDVKM. In nucleotides, the CDR3 is TGTGCCAGCTGGGACAGGGGTGGAAACACCATATATTTT. It codes for CASWDRGGNTIYF.